The 3 T cell receptor beta chains below all came from one sample that was sequenced in a study of radiotherapy plus CTLA-4 blockade in lung cancer. Clones were read by immunoSEQ multiplex PCR, and TCRdb kept only the in-frame ones, dropping some. The table includes some 49,000 clones, 70% to 90% detected once. The material was peripheral blood, obtained from a patient treated with radiotherapy plus ipilimumab. These TCRs come from a human donor with non-small cell lung cancer whose response to radiotherapy plus ipilimumab could not be evaluated.

This chain joins TRBV6-1 and TRBJ1-5; weak D call: TRBD1 (6 bases). The V gene lost 1 base and the J gene lost 9 bases, with 16 bases spanning the gap. Germline V lookup: CDR1 MNHNS, CDR2 SASEGT. CDR3 length: 15 amino acids. The CDR3 loop is CASSEGRTDRRPQHF. CDR3 nucleotides: TGTGCCAGCAGTGAAGGGCGGACAGATCGTCGGCCCCAGCATTTT.

V is TRBV28 and J is TRBJ1-2; D is ambiguous. This CDR3 spans 10 amino acids. V lost 6 bases and J lost 3, with 2 bases in between. Germline V lookup: CDR1 MDHEN, CDR2 SYDVKM. CDR3 sequence reads: CASSDYGYTF. CDR3 nucleotides: TGTGCCAGCAGCGACTATGGCTACACCTTC.

This clone is a singleton in its sample. The chain uses TRBV11-2 and TRBJ1-1; 11 bases fit TRBD1. After removal of 4 bases from V and 4 bases from J, the junction contained 11 bases not matched to a gene. The CDR3 is 17 amino acids. Germline V gene data show CDR1 as SGHAT and CDR2 as FQNNGV. The CDR3 is CASSYLPGQGVSTEAFF. CDR3 nucleotides: TGTGCCAGCAGCTACCTCCCGGGACAGGGGGTTTCCACTGAAGCTTTCTTT.